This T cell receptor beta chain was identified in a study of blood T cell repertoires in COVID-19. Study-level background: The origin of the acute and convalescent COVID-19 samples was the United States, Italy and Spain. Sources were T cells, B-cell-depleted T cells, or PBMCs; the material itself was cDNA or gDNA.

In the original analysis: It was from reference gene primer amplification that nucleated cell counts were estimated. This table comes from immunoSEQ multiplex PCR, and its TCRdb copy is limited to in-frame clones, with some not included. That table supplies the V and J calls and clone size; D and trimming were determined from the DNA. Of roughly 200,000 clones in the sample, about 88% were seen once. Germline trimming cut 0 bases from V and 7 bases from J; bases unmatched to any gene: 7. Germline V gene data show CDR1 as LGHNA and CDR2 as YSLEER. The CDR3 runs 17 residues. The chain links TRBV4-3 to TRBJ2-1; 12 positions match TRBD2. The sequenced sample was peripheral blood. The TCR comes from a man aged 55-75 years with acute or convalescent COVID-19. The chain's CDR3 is CASSQDGLAGGLNEQFF. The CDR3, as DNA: TGCGCCAGCAGCCAAGATGGGCTAGCGGGGGGGTTAAATGAGCAGTTCTTC.